The 8 T cell receptor beta chains below all came from one sample that was sequenced in a study of radiation and T cells in renal cell carcinoma. Libraries were prepared by immunoSEQ multiplex PCR; TCRdb keeps only in-frame clonotypes and omits some of them. Among around 94,000 clones listed, about 86% were seen once. Documented time point: baseline pretreatment blood. Treatment indicated: 15 Gy SBRT to primary tumor, nephrectomy 4 weeks later. Sequenced material: blood, taken from a patient whose treatment included radiotherapy and nephrectomy. These receptors originate from a man aged 50-59 years with renal cell carcinoma.

The chain joins TRBV6-5 to TRBJ1-6; D may be TRBD1 (5 bases). The CDR3 sequence is 15 residues long. CDR1 is MNHEY and CDR2 is SVGAGI in the germline V gene. Deletions cut 6 bases from V and 7 bases from J, with 16 bases between. The CDR3 protein is CASRDGTFGNSPLHF. DNA of the CDR3: TGTGCCAGCAGAGACGGGACTTTCGGCAATTCACCCCTCCACTTT.

This clone occurred once. The chain recombines TRBV29-1 with TRBJ1-1; possible D gene TRBD1, 5 bases. Trimming took off 7 bases at V and 4 bases at J, with 7 bases between the two ends. CDR3 size: 10 residues. CDR1 is SQVTM and CDR2 is ANQGSEA in the germline V gene. The CDR3 coding sequence is TGCAGCGGGGGGACCACTGAAGCTTTCTTT. Translated: CSGGTTEAFF.

The chain is built from TRBV4-3 and TRBJ1-3; no definite D call. CDR3 size: 15 residues. CDR1 LGHNA and CDR2 YSLEER come from the germline V gene. The V and J ends lost 1 base and 0 bases respectively, with 7 bases between them. Here the CDR3 reads CASSQGLSSGNTIYF. The CDR3 DNA is TGCGCCAGCAGCCAAGGCTTGAGCTCTGGAAACACCATATATTTT.

V and J are TRBV30 and TRBJ2-2; D possibly corresponds to TRBD2 (5 bases). V gave up 2 bases and J gave up 8 bases, with 6 bases separating them. Germline V lookup: CDR1 GTSNPN, CDR2 SVGIG (reference sequence). CDR3 length equals 11 residues. DNA of the CDR3: TGTGCCTGGAGTCTAGCTGGGGAGCTGTTTTTT. This codes for CAWSLAGELFF.

There are a few counts of this clone. CDR3 sequence: CASSQTGEYTEAFF. The DNA of the CDR3 is TGTGCCAGCAGCCAGACAGGGGAGTATACTGAAGCTTTCTTT. J is TRBJ1-1 and V is TRBV4-2; 8 bases line up with TRBD1. The CDR3 has 14 residues. J lost 5 bases, V lost 3 bases, and 5 bases had no gene match. Germline V gene lookup returns CDR1 LGHNA and CDR2 YNFKEQ.

The chain employs TRBV2 and TRBJ2-7; 9 positions match TRBD2. CDR1 SNHLY and CDR2 FYNNEI come from the germline V gene. This CDR3 has 14 amino acids. Unmatched junction bases numbered 9, after V lost 7 bases and J lost 5 bases. In nucleotides, the CDR3 is TGTGCCAGCATGGGGGGACTAGCTAGCAACGAGCAGTACTTC. This codes for CASMGGLASNEQYF.

In DNA, the CDR3 is TGTGCCTGGAGTTACAATAGCTACGAGCAGTACTTC. Translation gives CAWSYNSYEQYF. The rearrangement links TRBV30 to TRBJ2-7; D not certain. Trimming removed 2 bases from V and 3 bases from J, with 8 bases in between. This CDR3 has 12 residues. The germline V gene has CDR1 GTSNPN and CDR2 SVGIG (reference sequence). The complete variable domain, with remaining parts taken from reference TRBV30 and TRBJ2-7, reads SQTIHQWPATLVQPVGSPLSLECTVEGTSNPNLYWYRQAAGRGLQLLFYSVGIGQISSEVPQNLSASRPQDRQFILSSKKLLLSDSGFYLCAWSYNSYEQYFGPGTRLTVT.

V and J are TRBV25-1 and TRBJ1-6; 9 bases map to TRBD1. This CDR3 has 16 amino acids. Germline V gives CDR1 MGHDK, CDR2 SYGVNS. Germline trimming cut 3 bases from V and 7 bases from J; bases unmatched to any gene: 7. In DNA, the CDR3 is TGTGCCAGCAGTGAGTACAGGGGGCTTTGGAATTCACCCCTCCACTTT. Protein: CASSEYRGLWNSPLHF.